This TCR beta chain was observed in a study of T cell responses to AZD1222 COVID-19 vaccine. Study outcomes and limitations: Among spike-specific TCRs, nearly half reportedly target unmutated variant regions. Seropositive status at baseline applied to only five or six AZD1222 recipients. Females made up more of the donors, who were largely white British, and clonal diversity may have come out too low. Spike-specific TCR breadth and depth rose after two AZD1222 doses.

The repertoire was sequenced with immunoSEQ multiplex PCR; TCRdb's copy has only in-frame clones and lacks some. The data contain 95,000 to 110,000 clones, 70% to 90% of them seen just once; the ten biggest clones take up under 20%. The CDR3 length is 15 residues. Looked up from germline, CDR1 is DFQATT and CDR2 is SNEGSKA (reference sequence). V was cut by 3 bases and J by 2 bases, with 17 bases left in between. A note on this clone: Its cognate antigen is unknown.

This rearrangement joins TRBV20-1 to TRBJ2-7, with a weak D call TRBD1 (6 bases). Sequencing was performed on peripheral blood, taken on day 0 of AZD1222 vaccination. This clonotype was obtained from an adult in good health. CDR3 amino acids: CSASVFDRITYEQYF. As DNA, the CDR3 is TGCAGTGCTAGTGTTTTTGACAGGATTACCTACGAGCAGTACTTC.